The 22 T cell receptor beta chains below all came from one sample that was sequenced in a study of T cell responses to AZD1222 COVID-19 vaccine. Assay: immunoSEQ multiplex PCR; the TCRdb copy retains only in-frame clones and omits some. This sample carries approximately 64,000 clones, roughly 89% of them seen once, and the ten largest clones take approximately 7.4%. Material: peripheral blood, obtained on day 0 of AZD1222 vaccination. These receptors all come from an adult in good health.

V is TRBV7-9 and J is TRBJ2-7; maybe TRBD1 (6 bases). Between the trimmed V and J ends, which lost 1 base and 7 bases, there was a span of 14 bases. The length of the CDR3 is 14 residues. Germline values: CDR1 SEHNR, CDR2 FQNEAQ (reference sequence). CDR3 in amino acids: CASSLGGIGGEQYF. As DNA, the CDR3 is TGTGCCAGCAGCTTAGGCGGTATAGGGGGTGAGCAGTACTTC.

This clone was recorded once. The chain combines TRBV6-5 with TRBJ2-1; 8 bases match TRBD2. The V segment lost 6 bases and the J segment 10 bases; nucleotides outside the gene matches: 14. Germline-derived CDR1 and CDR2 are MNHEY and SVGAGI. CDR3 length equals 15 residues. CDR3 nucleotide sequence: TGTGCCAGCAGAAATACGGGGGGGCTTGAGAACGAGCAGTTCTTC. Protein: CASRNTGGLENEQFF.

The chain has TRBV27 and TRBJ1-4; D perhaps matches TRBD1 (6 bases). Germline CDR1 is MNHEY and CDR2 is SMNVEV (reference sequence). This CDR3 is 14 amino acids long. Trimming left V 10 bases short and J 10 bases short, with 22 bases between. The CDR3 here is CATARTGWEGKLFF. For the CDR3, the DNA is TGTGCCACCGCGAGAACAGGGTGGGAAGGAAAACTGTTTTTT.

The chain is built from TRBV29-1 and TRBJ1-1; 11 bases are shared with TRBD1. This CDR3 spans 15 amino acids. CDR1 is SQVTM, CDR2 ANQGSEA, per germline. The V gene end was trimmed by 4 bases and the J gene end by 4 bases; junction bases not matched to a gene: 8. The CDR3 DNA follows: TGCAGCGTTGGTCCCCCAGGACAGGGGGCCACTGAAGCTTTCTTT. Encoded protein: CSVGPPGQGATEAFF.

V gene TRBV3-1 (or the pseudogene TRBV3-2) combines with J gene TRBJ1-2; TRBD1 matches at 7 bases. Trimming at V came to 3 bases and at J to 8 bases, leaving 9 bases not matched to a gene. Germline CDR1 LGHDT, CDR2 YNNKEL (reference sequence). The CDR3 runs to 14 residues. The CDR3 loop reads CASSQTGRSRGYTF. In nucleotides, the CDR3 is TGTGCCAGCAGCCAGACAGGGAGATCGCGGGGCTACACCTTC.

This clone was detected a few times. The chain carries TRBV6-2 or TRBV6-3 and TRBJ1-5; the match to TRBD1 covers 7 bases. Germline V CDR1 and CDR2: MNHEY, SVGEGT. The CDR3 is 14 amino acids. Trimming removed 4 bases from V and 4 bases from J; junction bases left unmatched: 4. The chain's CDR3 is CASSWDSGNQPQHF. The DNA for the CDR3 is TGTGCCAGCAGTTGGGACAGCGGAAATCAGCCCCAGCATTTT.

The chain is built from TRBV19 and TRBJ1-5; D possibly corresponds to TRBD1 (5 bases). CDR3 size: 14 residues. Germline values: CDR1 LNHDA, CDR2 SQIVND (reference sequence). V lost 5 bases and J lost 2, with 10 bases in between. DNA of the CDR3: TGTGCCAGTAGTGGTGGGGGGGGCAATCAGCCCCAGCATTTT. Translated: CASSGGGGNQPQHF.

J is TRBJ1-2 and V is TRBV30; D unclear. The V end was cut by 0 bases, the J end by 2 bases, with 13 bases between. The germline CDR1 and CDR2 sequences are GTSNPN and SVGIG (reference sequence). The CDR3 consists of 15 residues. Here the CDR3 DNA reads TGTGCCTGGAGTGTACGAAGGTTAGCCAACTATGGCTACACCTTC. Its protein is CAWSVRRLANYGYTF.

J is TRBJ1-1 and V is TRBV6-5, with D uncertain. The germline V and J ends were trimmed by 6 bases and 4 bases, with 15 bases remaining between them. Germline values: CDR1 MNHEY, CDR2 SVGAGI. This CDR3 has 14 residues. CDR3 residues: CASSPVGMATEAFF. Here the CDR3 DNA reads TGTGCCAGCAGCCCAGTAGGGATGGCCACTGAAGCTTTCTTT.

This clone has only a few counts. The gene calls are TRBV7-2 and TRBJ2-1; weak D call: TRBD1 (6 bases). V gave up 5 bases and J gave up 9 bases, with 14 bases separating them. Germline V gives CDR1 SGHTA, CDR2 FQGNSA. CDR3 length: 13 residues. The CDR3 sequence is CASSLRMTGEQFF. CDR3 nucleotide sequence: TGTGCCAGCAGCCTTAGAATGACAGGTGAGCAGTTCTTC.

V gene TRBV6-5 combines with J gene TRBJ1-5, with D possibly matching TRBD1 (5 bases). The length of the CDR3 is 15 residues. CDR1 and CDR2 (germline): MNHEY, SVGAGI. V lost 0 bases, J lost 0 bases, and 6 bases lay in between. CDR3 amino acids: CASSYSGVSNQPQHF. The CDR3 DNA sequence: TGTGCCAGCAGTTACTCAGGGGTTAGCAATCAGCCCCAGCATTTT.

The chain carries TRBV19 and TRBJ1-1, with D uncertain. The CDR3 runs 14 residues. Trimming cost V 3 bases and J 3 bases, with 11 bases left between them. Germline V gene sequence: CDR1 LNHDA, CDR2 SQIVND (reference sequence). The CDR3: CASSIRGWDTEAFF. CDR3 sequence (DNA): TGTGCCAGTAGTATCCGGGGTTGGGACACTGAAGCTTTCTTT.

The rearrangement links TRBV6-5 to TRBJ2-3; D remains unclear. V was shortened by 6 bases and J by 1 base, with 14 bases between the two germline ends. This CDR3 contains 15 residues. Per germline, CDR1 MNHEY and CDR2 SVGAGI. The CDR3 protein is CASSRQRSGTDTQYF. CDR3 in DNA: TGTGCCAGCAGCCGCCAGCGATCGGGCACAGATACGCAGTATTTT.

The rearrangement uses TRBV30 and TRBJ2-2; 7 bases are a match to TRBD1. Trimming cost V 5 bases and J 6 bases; bases outside gene matches: 3. This CDR3 is built from 12 residues. CDR1 is GTSNPN, CDR2 SVGIG, per germline (reference sequence). The CDR3, as DNA: TGTGCCTGGGGCCAGGGGGCCGGGGAGCTGTTTTTT. It is translated as CAWGQGAGELFF.

The chain employs TRBV20-1 and TRBJ1-3; no reliable D call. Trimming removed 6 bases from V and 2 bases from J, with 2 bases in between. Germline values: CDR1 DFQATT, CDR2 SNEGSKA (reference sequence). The CDR3 has 10 residues. The CDR3 loop is CSAAGNTIYF. DNA of the CDR3: TGCAGTGCGGCTGGAAACACCATATATTTT.

A single count supports this clone. The chain links TRBV5-6 to TRBJ2-4; TRBD1 matches 11 bases. The trim removed 4 bases at V and 3 bases at J, leaving 6 bases unmatched. From germline, CDR1 is SGHDT and CDR2 YYEEEE. The length of the CDR3 is 16 residues. The CDR3, as DNA: TGTGCCAGCAGCCCCGGACAGGGGGCGGACAAAAACATTCAGTACTTC. It translates to CASSPGQGADKNIQYF.

The chain has TRBV9 and TRBJ1-6; D gene unclear. Deletions cut 3 bases from V and 0 bases from J, with 10 bases between. This CDR3 has 16 residues. Germline CDR1 SGDLS, CDR2 YYNGEE. This chain's CDR3 is CASSAQLSSYNSPLHF. The CDR3 DNA is TGTGCCAGCAGCGCCCAACTTAGCTCCTATAATTCACCCCTCCACTTT.

The chain carries TRBV7-2 and TRBJ1-1; 8 positions agree with TRBD1. The CDR3 loop spans 14 amino acids. V gave up 7 bases and J gave up 10 bases; unmatched junction bases: 14. Germline loops: CDR1 SGHTA, CDR2 FQGNSA. The CDR3 loop reads CASIPTRTGNVAFF. The CDR3 DNA reads TGTGCCAGCATTCCGACCCGGACAGGGAACGTAGCTTTCTTT.

As to this clone: The same CDR3 can be traced to other DNA sequences in this sample. V is TRBV12-3 or TRBV12-4 and J is TRBJ1-5; D remains unclear. The CDR3 extends over 13 amino acids. The V gene lost 0 bases and the J gene lost 3 bases, with 3 bases spanning the gap. The CDR3 DNA reads TGTGCCAGCAGTTTAGCCGACAATCAGCCCCAGCATTTT. Amino acids: CASSLADNQPQHF.

This chain connects TRBV4-3 to TRBJ1-2; unclear D gene. Trimming shortened V by 0 bases and J by 2 bases, and 7 bases separated the two germline ends. CDR1 is LGHNA and CDR2 is YSLEER in the germline V gene. This CDR3 contains 14 residues. The CDR3: CASSQDRYNYGYTF. The CDR3, as DNA: TGCGCCAGCAGCCAAGACAGATACAACTATGGCTACACCTTC.

The CDR3 loop reads CASSIRGGEQYF. For the CDR3, the DNA is TGTGCCAGTAGTATCCGGGGTGGCGAGCAGTACTTC. The chain is built from TRBV19 and TRBJ2-7, with D possibly TRBD2 on 5 matching bases. This CDR3 region has 12 residues. The V end lost 3 bases, the J end lost 6 bases, and 9 bases lay between the germline ends. The V gene's germline CDR1 is LNHDA and CDR2 SQIVND (reference sequence).

The V gene is TRBV7-9, the J gene TRBJ1-1; D is undetermined. The CDR3 spans 14 residues. Looked up from germline, CDR1 is SEHNR and CDR2 is FQNEAQ (reference sequence). V dropped 5 bases and J dropped 0 bases, with 10 bases sitting between them. DNA of the CDR3: TGTGCCAGCAGCCAATTCCCGATGAACACTGAAGCTTTCTTT. It specifies CASSQFPMNTEAFF.